This T cell receptor beta chain came from a study of early T cells in non-severe SARS-CoV-2 infection. Whole-study context: The study sequenced bulk RNA from unsorted whole blood, with chains unpaired. Overall study findings and caveats: There was a bias toward anti-spike CD8 responses in VDJdb matching, which missed private and CD4 specificities.

Trimming cost V 5 bases and J 4 bases, with 12 bases left between them. The germline V gene encodes CDR1 SGHAT and CDR2 FQDESV (reference sequence). The CDR3 spans 13 residues. Each single cDNA molecule received a unique molecular identifier. Each CDR3 protein gets one entry after TCRdb re-called the 5' RACE reads with MiXCR. There are 90,000 to 120,000 distinct CDR3 sequences in the sample; around 10% occur only once, and about 8% lies in the top ten. At least ten counts were recorded for this clonotype. The antigen remains undetermined. This TCR was sampled from an adult who was a healthcare worker with PCR-confirmed SARS-CoV-2 infection or an uninfected control (not recorded which). Sequencing input: whole blood. J is TRBJ2-7 and V is TRBV11-1, with D perhaps given as TRBD1 or TRBD2 (5 bases each). The CDR3, as DNA: TGTGCCAGCAGCCTCCGGGACCGGTACGAGCAGTACTTC. Translating it yields CASSLRDRYEQYF.